One sample yielded the 27 T cell receptor beta chains listed below, sequenced in a study of blood T cells in healthy people across ages. Primed by a sample-barcoded 5' primer and a J-beta primer mix, a second PCR proceeded for 7 to 11 cycles. Each CDR3 protein is one row after TCRdb ran MiXCR on the 5' RACE reads. Of 550,000 to 750,000 distinct CDR3 sequences in the sample, 21% were seen once. What was sequenced was blood. The origin of the receptors is a man aged 70 or older in good health.

The rearrangement links TRBV7-2 to TRBJ2-2, with D unresolved. Germline assignment: CDR1 SGHTA and CDR2 FQGNSA. This CDR3 is built from 14 residues. The ends were cut back, 7 bases at V and 5 bases at J, with 14 bases in the middle. CDR3 bases: TGTGCCAGCACCAAGTCCCGGACGACCGGGGAGCTGTTTTTT. It codes for CASTKSRTTGELFF.

In its sample, this clonotype was seen many times. The chain carries TRBV3-1 and TRBJ1-1; possible D gene TRBD1, 5 bases. CDR1 is LGHDT and CDR2 is YNNKEL in the germline V gene (reference sequence). The CDR3 loop spans 12 amino acids. V lost 5 bases to trimming and J lost 1 base, with 5 bases between them. CDR3 residues: CASSGQNTEAFF. The DNA of the CDR3 is TGTGCCAGCAGCGGACAGAACACTGAAGCTTTCTTT.

This clonotype came up a few times. This chain joins TRBV5-1 and TRBJ2-3; D remains unclear. Trimming stripped 0 bases from V and 4 bases from J, with 12 bases between. There are 15 residues in the CDR3. Germline CDR1 reads SGHRS; CDR2 reads YFSETQ. The CDR3 DNA is TGCGCCAGCAGCTTGGAGGGTAGTTCATCAGATACGCAGTATTTT. Protein: CASSLEGSSSDTQYF.

This clonotype was detected only a few times. The chain has TRBV6-2 or TRBV6-3 and TRBJ2-6, with TRBD1 as a possible D gene (6 bases). From germline, CDR1 is MNHEY and CDR2 SVGEGT. The V end was cut by 6 bases, the J end by 1 base, with 10 bases between. This CDR3 region has 15 residues. The CDR3 DNA sequence: TGTGCCAGCAGCATTACAGGGTCTGGGGCCAACGTCCTGACTTTC. Residues: CASSITGSGANVLTF.

This chain links TRBV3-1 with TRBJ2-1; 13 nucleotides match TRBD2. Germline CDR1 LGHDT, CDR2 YNNKEL (reference sequence). With 5 bases clipped from V and 8 bases from J, the junction kept 9 bases outside the gene matches. The CDR3 is 16 residues long. CDR3 loop: CASSLRTSGSRDEQFF. CDR3 bases: TGTGCCAGCAGCTTGCGGACTAGCGGGAGTAGGGATGAGCAGTTCTTC.

This clonotype came up a few times. The chain links TRBV9 to TRBJ1-2, with TRBD1 identical over 9 bases. Germline CDR1 and CDR2: SGDLS and YYNGEE. V lost 2 bases to trimming and J lost 7 bases; unmatched junction nucleotides: 0. This CDR3 comprises 12 residues. CDR3 sequence: CASSVTGGGYTF. As DNA, the CDR3 is TGTGCCAGCAGCGTGACAGGGGGTGGCTACACCTTC.

CDR3 region: CASSRSRTGGAYEQYF. The CDR3 DNA reads as TGTGCCAGCAGTAGAAGCCGGACAGGGGGGGCCTACGAGCAGTACTTC. The rearrangement joins TRBV12-3 or TRBV12-4 to TRBJ2-7, with TRBD1 matching 10 bases. The CDR3 contains 16 residues. V was clipped by 5 bases and J by 2 bases; unmatched bases: 9.

This clonotype was recorded a few times. This sequence joins TRBV14 and TRBJ2-1, with 9 nucleotides matching TRBD2. Germline loops: CDR1 SGHDN, CDR2 FVKESK. The CDR3 contains 15 residues. J lost 2 bases, V lost 3 bases, and 2 bases had no gene match. CDR3 sequence: CASSHRLAAYNEQFF. DNA for the CDR3: TGTGCCAGCAGCCACCGACTAGCGGCCTACAATGAGCAGTTCTTC.

This chain connects TRBV20-1 to TRBJ2-6, with 12 bases lining up with TRBD2. Germline V gene lookup returns CDR1 DFQATT and CDR2 SNEGSKA (reference sequence). The CDR3 has 20 residues. J lost 0 bases, V lost 2 bases, and 11 bases had no gene match. The CDR3 region has the DNA TGCAGTGCTAGAAACACCTTTACTAGCGGGAGGAGCTCTGGGGCCAACGTCCTGACTTTC. Protein product: CSARNTFTSGRSSGANVLTF.

The chain uses TRBV7-9 and TRBJ2-1; D remains ambiguous. The end of the DNA is better explained by TRBJ2-7, so the J call may be wrong. The germline V gene has CDR1 SEHNR and CDR2 FQNEAQ (reference sequence). The CDR3 extends over 16 amino acids. The CDR3 DNA is TGTGCCAGCAGCTTAGAGCAGCCACGCGACGGCTACGAGCAGTACTTC. As protein: CASSLEQPRDGYEQYF.

This clonotype was seen more than once but under ten times. The chain is built from TRBV9 and TRBJ2-5; 7 bases map to TRBD1. The tail of the sequence fits TRBJ2-7 better, so the J call may be wrong. The CDR3 covers 14 residues. Per germline, CDR1 SGDLS and CDR2 YYNGEE. CDR3 in amino acids: CASSVGGQVDEQYF. The DNA of the CDR3 is TGTGCCAGCAGCGTAGGTGGACAGGTCGACGAGCAGTACTTC.

The chain employs TRBV7-2 and TRBJ2-7; a possible D gene is TRBD1 (6 bases). The CDR3 has 13 amino acids. Germline CDR1 is SGHTA and CDR2 is FQGNSA. Deletions cut 5 bases from V and 2 bases from J, with 10 bases between. Written as DNA, the CDR3 is TGTGCCAGCAGCCAGGACAGTCCCTACGAGCAGTACTTC. This sequence encodes CASSQDSPYEQYF.

This clonotype was picked up a small number of times. The genes are TRBV7-2 and TRBJ2-7, with TRBD2 identical over 11 bases. In germline, CDR1 is SGHTA, CDR2 FQGNSA. Trimming cost V 1 base and J 6 bases; bases outside gene matches: 8. The CDR3 extends over 16 amino acids. CDR3 in amino acids: CASSLGALAGGSEQYF. The CDR3 nucleotides are TGTGCCAGCAGCTTAGGGGCCCTAGCGGGAGGATCCGAGCAGTACTTC.

For this clonotype: The junction departs from germline at one end; a sequencing error may be responsible. This chain links TRBV29-1 with TRBJ2-1; D is uncertain. The CDR3 runs to 14 residues. Germline CDR1 reads SQVTM; CDR2 reads ANQGSEA. The DNA of the CDR3 is TGCAGCGTTGAGATGGCGTCCTCCTACAATAAGCAGTTCTTC. This gives the protein CSVEMASSYNKQFF.

The CDR3 loop is CASSRDRGPSYEQYF. Written as DNA, the CDR3 is TGCGCCAGCAGCCGGGACAGGGGGCCCTCCTACGAGCAGTACTTC. This rearrangement joins TRBV5-1 to TRBJ2-7, with 12 positions matching TRBD1. J was trimmed by 0 bases and V by 4 bases; bases with no gene match: 2. Germline V gives CDR1 SGHRS, CDR2 YFSETQ. The CDR3 is 15 residues long.

This clonotype was counted many times. The chain employs TRBV10-1 and TRBJ2-1; D uncertain. V was trimmed by 3 bases and J by 4 bases, leaving 10 bases between them. CDR3 size: 14 residues. Germline CDR1 reads WNHNN; CDR2 reads SYGVQD (reference sequence). The CDR3 here is CASSDYTEYNEQFF. CDR3 coding DNA: TGCGCCAGCAGTGATTATACCGAATACAATGAGCAGTTCTTC.

The chain couples TRBV2 to TRBJ2-7; 12 positions agree with TRBD1. Germline CDR1 SNHLY, CDR2 FYNNEI. V dropped 5 bases and J dropped 7; count of bases not matched to a gene: 12. The CDR3 is made up of 16 amino acids. CDR3 protein: CASSSHRDRGLTEQYF. As DNA, the CDR3 is TGTGCCAGCAGTTCCCACCGGGACAGGGGGCTGACTGAGCAGTACTTC.

A note on this clonotype: This sequence may be a read error, since a much larger clone differs from it by one base. The chain has TRBV2 and TRBJ2-5; D not certain. Germline CDR1 reads SNHLY; CDR2 reads FYNNEI. This CDR3 is built from 12 residues. Trimming cost V 5 bases and J 1 base, with 5 bases left between them. CDR3 residues: CASSMLQETQYF. The CDR3 DNA follows: TGTGCCAGCAGTATGCTCCAAGAGACCCAGTACTTC.

The chain joins TRBV7-2 to TRBJ2-3; D unresolved. V lost 0 bases to trimming and J lost 3 bases, with 10 bases between them. The CDR3 sequence is 15 residues long. Germline CDR1 is SGHTA and CDR2 is FQGNSA. In DNA form, the CDR3 reads TGTGCCAGCAGCTTAGCTTTCCTTGAAACAGATACGCAGTATTTT. It is translated as CASSLAFLETDTQYF.

This clonotype showed up just a few times. V usage is TRBV20-1 and J usage is TRBJ2-5, with 8 nucleotides matching TRBD2. This CDR3 is built from 14 residues. Germline V gene lookup returns CDR1 DFQATT and CDR2 SNEGSKA (reference sequence). V lost 3 bases, J lost 1 base, and 4 bases stayed unmatched. The CDR3 here is CSARVAGSQETQYF. CDR3 sequence (DNA): TGCAGTGCTAGGGTAGCGGGAAGCCAAGAGACCCAGTACTTC.

In its sample, this clonotype was seen many times. The rearrangement joins TRBV6-6 to TRBJ2-7, with D possibly matching TRBD2 (5 bases). The V and J ends lost 2 bases and 5 bases respectively, with 16 bases between them. CDR1 is MNHNY, CDR2 SVGAGI, per germline (reference sequence). The CDR3 contains 15 residues. The chain's CDR3 is CASSYPIRENNEQYF. CDR3 bases: TGTGCCAGCAGTTACCCTATTAGGGAGAACAACGAGCAGTACTTC.

There are a few counts of this clonotype. This rearrangement joins TRBV3-1 to TRBJ2-6; 7 nucleotides agree with TRBD1. Germline CDR1 and CDR2: LGHDT and YNNKEL (reference sequence). The CDR3 is 18 amino acids. The V segment lost 3 bases and the J segment 0 bases; nucleotides outside the gene matches: 8. CDR3 amino acids: CASSQRQGLRSGANVLTF. The CDR3 region has the DNA TGTGCCAGCAGCCAGAGACAGGGCCTACGCTCTGGGGCCAACGTCCTGACTTTC. Combining the CDR3 with reference TRBV3-1 and TRBJ2-6 gives the whole variable domain DTAVSQTPKYLVTQMGNDKSIKCEQNLGHDTMYWYKQDSKKFLKIMFSYNNKELIINETVPNRFSPKSPDKAHLNLHINSLELGDSAVYFCASSQRQGLRSGANVLTFGAGSRLTVL.

In this sample, this clonotype turned up a few times. The J gene is TRBJ2-7, the V gene TRBV5-1; the match to TRBD1 covers 8 bases. The V gene end was trimmed by 1 base and the J gene end by 2 bases; junction bases not matched to a gene: 2. CDR1 is SGHRS, CDR2 YFSETQ, per germline. The CDR3 is 14 amino acids. The CDR3 region is CASSLNRGAYEQYF. In DNA, the CDR3 is TGCGCCAGCAGCTTGAACAGGGGGGCCTACGAGCAGTACTTC.

The chain couples TRBV7-8 to TRBJ1-1; D not certain. Germline loops: CDR1 SGHVS, CDR2 FQNEAQ. The CDR3 runs 12 residues. Trimming removed 1 base at V and 6 bases at J, with 6 bases between. CDR3 coding DNA: TGTGCCAGCAGCTTAGGGGGTCCTGAAGCTTTCTTT. Translation: CASSLGGPEAFF.

This clonotype was observed a few times. The rearrangement links TRBV12-5 to TRBJ2-5, with TRBD2 matching over 7 bases. Judging by the DNA end, TRBJ2-1 fits better; the J call may be wrong. The germline gives CDR1 LGHNT, CDR2 FRNRAP. The CDR3 loop spans 13 amino acids. The CDR3 spells CASGWTRGDEQFF. The CDR3 DNA is TGTGCTAGTGGTTGGACTAGAGGCGATGAGCAGTTCTTC.

The table lists this clonotype with a few counts. The chain links TRBV27 to TRBJ2-4; no clear D. This CDR3 has 15 residues. Deletions cut 0 bases from V and 2 bases from J, with 8 bases between. CDR1 and CDR2 from the germline V gene are MNHEY and SMNVEV (reference sequence). Here the CDR3 reads CASSLSEPTKNIQYF. The CDR3 DNA follows: TGTGCCAGCAGTTTATCCGAGCCAACCAAAAACATTCAGTACTTC.

CDR3 coding DNA: TGCAGCACCTCCTGGGGGCATAGCACAGATACGCAGTATTTT. It is translated as CSTSWGHSTDTQYF. The J gene is TRBJ2-3, the V gene TRBV20-1, with D perhaps TRBD1 (6 bases). Germline CDR1 DFQATT, CDR2 SNEGSKA (reference sequence). CDR3 size: 14 residues.